The 12 T cell receptor beta chains listed next were all sequenced from one sample in a study of shared T cell receptors in the human thymus. Clones were sequenced by immunoSEQ multiplex PCR, and TCRdb holds only the in-frame ones, with some missing. The sample shows approximately 490,000 clones, around 78% of them seen only once. The same data also went into a second study, on human thymus T cells.

Sequenced: thymocytes. The receptors derive from a boy under two years old with a congenital heart defect.

J is TRBJ2-5 and V is TRBV4-3; D is unresolved. CDR3 length: 18 amino acids. V lost 2 bases and J 1 base, leaving 20 bases between the germline ends. Per the germline V gene, CDR1 is LGHNA and CDR2 is YSLEER. CDR3 residues: CASSQLFRSRISQETQYF. The DNA for the CDR3 is TGCGCCAGCAGCCAACTGTTCCGAAGCCGTATCTCCCAAGAGACCCAGTACTTC.

The CDR3 DNA reads as TGTGCCAGCAGGGGAGCAACTAATGAAAAACTGTTTTTT. As protein: CASRGATNEKLFF. V usage is TRBV14 and J usage is TRBJ1-4; D remains unclear. CDR3 size: 13 residues. Germline lookup yields CDR1 SGHDN and CDR2 FVKESK. V lost 6 bases to trimming and J lost 0 bases, with 5 bases between them.

The rearrangement uses TRBV15 and TRBJ2-1; unclear D gene. Per germline, CDR1 LNHNV and CDR2 YYDKDF (reference sequence). V was shortened by 0 bases and J by 0 bases, with 9 bases between the two germline ends. CDR3 length equals 16 residues. The CDR3 nucleotides read TGTGCCACCAGCAGAGATCCTAACAGCTCCTACAATGAGCAGTTCTTC. It specifies CATSRDPNSSYNEQFF.

This rearrangement joins TRBV5-1 to TRBJ2-6; D not certain. There are 22 residues in the CDR3. Trimming removed 3 bases from V and 0 bases from J, with 28 bases in between. Germline CDR1 reads SGHRS; CDR2 reads YFSETQ. CDR3 DNA sequence: TGCGCCAGCAGCTCCCTGGGTCTGATTGAGATAGAGGAACACTCTGGGGCCAACGTCCTGACTTTC. It yields the protein CASSSLGLIEIEEHSGANVLTF.

V usage is TRBV19 and J usage is TRBJ2-1; 7 nucleotides align to TRBD2. Trimming cost V 9 bases and J 6 bases; bases outside gene matches: 11. The germline CDR1 and CDR2 sequences are LNHDA and SQIVND (reference sequence). This CDR3 is built from 14 residues. In DNA, the CDR3 is TGTGCCAGCCGGCGACTAGCTTTCCCCAATGAGCAGTTCTTC. Its protein product is CASRRLAFPNEQFF. The variable domain in full, completed from reference TRBV19 and TRBJ2-1, reads DGGITQSPKYLFRKEGQNVTLSCEQNLNHDAMYWYRQDPGQGLRLIYYSQIVNDFQKGDIAEGYSVSREKKESFPLTVTSAQKNPTAFYLCASRRLAFPNEQFFGPGTRLTVL.

This sequence joins TRBV23-1 and TRBJ2-7; tentative D call: TRBD2 (5 bases). TRBV23-1 falls under the ORF class, with uncertain function. The CDR3 sequence is 12 residues long. V was shortened by 2 bases and J by 9 bases, with 11 bases between the two germline ends. This CDR3 is CASSQGGSRQYF. CDR3 bases: TGCGCCAGCAGTCAAGGAGGCTCTAGGCAGTACTTC.

The gene calls are TRBV5-8 and TRBJ2-1, with 10 positions matching TRBD1. The CDR3 covers 17 residues. Germline lookup yields CDR1 SGHTS and CDR2 YDEGEE. V was clipped by 0 bases and J by 5 bases; unmatched bases: 8. CDR3: CASSLVWDRGYHNEQFF. In DNA, the CDR3 is TGTGCCAGCAGCTTGGTGTGGGACAGGGGTTACCACAATGAGCAGTTCTTC.

This chain connects TRBV2 to TRBJ1-2; 7 nucleotides match TRBD1. Trimming took 7 bases from V and 2 from J; bases not matched to a gene: 10. This CDR3 comprises 15 residues. Germline V gene sequence: CDR1 SNHLY, CDR2 FYNNEI. This CDR3 reads CASIKPGQYNYGYTF. CDR3 nucleotide sequence: TGTGCCAGCATTAAACCGGGACAGTACAACTATGGCTACACCTTC.

The CDR3 reads CASSPRGDTQYF. The CDR3 DNA follows: TGTGCCAGCAGCCCCAGGGGAGATACGCAGTATTTT. This chain joins TRBV4-2 and TRBJ2-3; possible D gene TRBD1, 6 bases. The CDR3 loop spans 12 amino acids. Trimming left V 4 bases short and J 5 bases short, with 7 bases between. Germline assignment: CDR1 LGHNA and CDR2 YNFKEQ.

The V and J genes are TRBV11-3 and TRBJ2-1, with TRBD2 identical over 7 bases. The CDR3 is 15 amino acids. Germline values: CDR1 SGHNT, CDR2 YENEEA. The V gene end was trimmed by 3 bases and the J gene end by 4 bases; junction bases not matched to a gene: 6. The CDR3 spells CASSFRPSGYNEQFF. In DNA, the CDR3 is TGTGCCAGCAGCTTTCGGCCTAGCGGATACAATGAGCAGTTCTTC.

This chain uses TRBV6-5 with TRBJ2-1, with a possible D match to TRBD2 (6 bases). This CDR3 is 15 amino acids long. Trimming took off 2 bases at V and 6 bases at J, with 14 bases between the two ends. Germline CDR1 MNHEY, CDR2 SVGAGI. The CDR3 DNA is TGTGCCAGCAGTTACGGAGCGGGCAGACGCAATGAGCAGTTCTTC. This sequence encodes CASSYGAGRRNEQFF.

The chain uses TRBV27 and TRBJ2-7; TRBD2 might be the D (6 bases). The germline gives CDR1 MNHEY, CDR2 SMNVEV (reference sequence). The CDR3 is 14 residues long. The ends were cut back, 3 bases at V and 5 bases at J, with 14 bases in the middle. CDR3 sequence (DNA): TGTGCCAGCAGTTTTATGTCGGGAGTCCACGAGCAGTACTTC. Translated: CASSFMSGVHEQYF.